The 26 T cell receptor beta chains below come from one sample, sequenced in a study of blood T cell repertoires in COVID-19. The repertoire was sequenced with immunoSEQ multiplex PCR; TCRdb's copy has only in-frame clones and lacks some. Here the sample spans about 240,000 clones, around four fifths being singletons. Material: peripheral blood. These receptor sequences come from a woman aged 70-85 years with acute or convalescent COVID-19.

J is TRBJ1-1 and V is TRBV5-1; TRBD1 aligns across 11 bases. With 8 bases clipped from V and 4 bases from J, the junction kept 10 bases outside the gene matches. Germline V gene data show CDR1 as SGHRS and CDR2 as YFSETQ. This CDR3 region has 15 residues. The CDR3 nucleotides read TGCGCCAGTCACGGACAGGGGGCGCCGGTCACTGAAGCTTTCTTT. Encoded protein: CASHGQGAPVTEAFF. The entire variable domain, with the rest obtained from reference TRBV5-1 and TRBJ1-1, is as follows: KAGVTQTPRYLIKTRGQQVTLSCSPISGHRSVSWYQQTPGQGLQFLFEYFSETQRNKGNFPGRFSGRQFSNSRSEMNVSTLELGDSALYLCASHGQGAPVTEAFFGQGTRLTVV.

This chain uses TRBV7-2 with TRBJ2-3, with D maybe TRBD1 (6 bases). Trimming stripped 5 bases from V and 4 bases from J, with 13 bases between. The CDR3 runs 14 residues. In germline, CDR1 is SGHTA, CDR2 FQGNSA. CDR3 bases: TGTGCCAGCAGCGACGACAGGACCGCAGATACGCAGTATTTT. Protein product: CASSDDRTADTQYF.

The chain carries TRBV2 and TRBJ2-7; 11 positions match TRBD2. The CDR3 has 17 residues. Germline V gene lookup returns CDR1 SNHLY and CDR2 FYNNEI. The J segment lost 2 bases and the V segment lost 4 bases, leaving 10 bases of the junction unmatched. For the CDR3, the DNA is TGTGCCAGCAGTGGTCGGACTAGCGGGTTTTACACCTACGAGCAGTACTTC. Translated: CASSGRTSGFYTYEQYF.

This sequence joins TRBV27 and TRBJ1-1, with 8 bases identical to TRBD1. The junction had 5 bases not matched to a gene; V was cut back by 4 bases and J by 10 bases. The CDR3 extends over 12 amino acids. Germline lookup yields CDR1 MNHEY and CDR2 SMNVEV (reference sequence). In nucleotides, the CDR3 is TGTGCCAGCAGTTCAGGGGGCGGGGGAGCTTTCTTT. Translated: CASSSGGGGAFF.

The genes are TRBV7-2 and TRBJ2-1; 11 bases line up with TRBD2. The trim removed 0 bases at V and 7 bases at J, leaving 5 bases unmatched. Germline values: CDR1 SGHTA, CDR2 FQGNSA. The length of the CDR3 is 16 residues. CDR3 nucleotides: TGTGCCAGCAGCTTAGCTGCTAGCGGGGGGTGGAATGAGCAGTTCTTC. Translated, it gives CASSLAASGGWNEQFF.

This chain connects TRBV12-3 or TRBV12-4 to TRBJ1-2; TRBD1 matches at 8 bases. Germline trimming cut 5 bases from V and 7 bases from J; bases unmatched to any gene: 0. This CDR3 is built from 11 residues. Written as DNA, the CDR3 is TGTGCCAGCAGTGGACAGGGTGGCTACACCTTC. It yields the protein CASSGQGGYTF.

This chain links TRBV2 with TRBJ2-1, with 11 positions matching TRBD1. V shed 7 bases and J 7 bases; nucleotides not matched to a gene: 12. There are 16 residues in the CDR3. From germline, CDR1 is SNHLY and CDR2 FYNNEI. Written as DNA, the CDR3 is TGTGCCAGCACCCTGGACGCGGGACAGGGGGGAAATGAGCAGTTCTTC. Its protein is CASTLDAGQGGNEQFF.

The chain combines TRBV28 with TRBJ1-2; D is possibly TRBD1 (5 bases). This CDR3 has 16 amino acids. V lost 4 bases to trimming and J lost 8 bases, with 23 bases between them. Germline V gene data show CDR1 as MDHEN and CDR2 as SYDVKM. The CDR3: CASSSPFPATVEGYTF. The CDR3 nucleotides are TGTGCCAGCAGTTCACCCTTCCCCGCGACAGTAGAAGGCTACACCTTC.

This sequence joins TRBV4-3 and TRBJ2-7, with 10 bases lining up with TRBD2. This CDR3 region has 17 residues. V lost 1 base to trimming and J lost 1 base; unmatched junction nucleotides: 7. Germline V gene lookup returns CDR1 LGHNA and CDR2 YSLEER. CDR3 region: CASSQGQLAGISYEQYF. In nucleotides, the CDR3 is TGCGCCAGCAGCCAAGGACAACTAGCGGGGATTTCCTACGAGCAGTACTTC.

This chain uses TRBV5-6 with TRBJ2-5, with D tentatively TRBD1 (6 bases). V lost 4 bases to trimming and J lost 3 bases, with 16 bases between them. In germline, CDR1 is SGHDT, CDR2 YYEEEE. This CDR3 contains 15 residues. CDR3 in DNA: TGTGCCAGCAGCCTGTGGACAGTTCGGGAAGAGACCCAGTACTTC. Translated: CASSLWTVREETQYF.

The chain combines TRBV7-2 with TRBJ1-1, with 7 nucleotides matching TRBD1. The length of the CDR3 is 14 residues. Per germline, CDR1 SGHTA and CDR2 FQGNSA. Trimming at V came to 0 bases and at J to 10 bases, leaving 8 bases not matched to a gene. The CDR3 region is CASSLAGDRVRAFF. The CDR3 DNA follows: TGTGCCAGCAGCTTAGCGGGAGACAGGGTTAGAGCTTTCTTT.

This chain uses TRBV6-5 with TRBJ2-7, with D perhaps TRBD2 (7 bases). This CDR3 spans 14 amino acids. Trimming shortened V by 6 bases and J by 4 bases, and 16 bases separated the two germline ends. Per germline, CDR1 MNHEY and CDR2 SVGAGI. CDR3 DNA: TGTGCCAGCAGCCCAAGGGGGGGACCTTACGAGCAGTACTTC. It specifies CASSPRGGPYEQYF.

The chain recombines TRBV4-3 with TRBJ1-1; a weak D match, TRBD1 (6 bases). V gave up 2 bases and J gave up 4 bases, with 11 bases separating them. The CDR3 totals 14 residues. Germline V gene sequence: CDR1 LGHNA, CDR2 YSLEER. CDR3 sequence reads: CASSQKRGTTEAFF. CDR3 DNA: TGCGCCAGCAGCCAAAAGAGGGGGACCACTGAAGCTTTCTTT.

The rearrangement joins TRBV19 to TRBJ2-1, with TRBD2 matching 12 bases. The CDR3 totals 18 residues. The germline gives CDR1 LNHDA, CDR2 SQIVND (reference sequence). V trimming: 5 bases; J trimming: 1 base; junction bases outside the gene matches: 9. CDR3 sequence (DNA): TGTGCCAGTAGTGCCGGACTAGCGGGGATGGAATCCTACAATGAGCAGTTCTTC. Amino acid sequence: CASSAGLAGMESYNEQFF. Full variable domain (outside the CDR3, taken from reference TRBV19 and TRBJ2-1): DGGITQSPKYLFRKEGQNVTLSCEQNLNHDAMYWYRQDPGQGLRLIYYSQIVNDFQKGDIAEGYSVSREKKESFPLTVTSAQKNPTAFYLCASSAGLAGMESYNEQFFGPGTRLTVL.

This chain uses TRBV5-1 with TRBJ2-1; the match to TRBD2 covers 9 bases. Trimming cost V 1 base and J 3 bases; bases outside gene matches: 5. There are 16 residues in the CDR3. Germline loops: CDR1 SGHRS, CDR2 YFSETQ. The CDR3 sequence is CASSLTVTSGYNEQFF. In nucleotides, the CDR3 is TGCGCCAGCAGCTTGACCGTGACTAGCGGCTACAATGAGCAGTTCTTC.

The V and J genes are TRBV11-2 and TRBJ1-1; D gene ambiguous. The CDR3 runs to 15 residues. The germline V and J ends were trimmed by 2 bases and 0 bases, with 10 bases remaining between them. Germline CDR1 and CDR2: SGHAT and FQNNGV. The CDR3 nucleotides are TGTGCCAGCAGCTTATTGCCAGGTCTGAACACTGAAGCTTTCTTT. This sequence encodes CASSLLPGLNTEAFF. The variable domain in full, completed from reference TRBV11-2 and TRBJ1-1, reads EAGVAQSPRYKIIEKRQSVAFWCNPISGHATLYWYQQILGQGPKLLIQFQNNGVVDDSQLPKDRFSAERLKGVDSTLKIQPAKLEDSAVYLCASSLLPGLNTEAFFGQGTRLTVV.

This rearrangement joins TRBV6-2 or TRBV6-3 to TRBJ1-5; weak D call: TRBD1 (6 bases). This CDR3 spans 18 amino acids. V shed 4 bases and J shed 0 bases, with 19 bases lying between them. Germline-derived CDR1 and CDR2 are MNHEY and SVGEGT. The DNA of the CDR3 is TGTGCCAGCAGTTCAGACAGGCTCCCGGATTATAGCAATCAGCCCCAGCATTTT. As protein: CASSSDRLPDYSNQPQHF.

V gene TRBV20-1 combines with J gene TRBJ1-4; 7 nucleotides agree with TRBD1. The CDR3 runs to 13 residues. J gave up 3 bases and V 3 bases, and 1 base lay outside the gene matches. CDR1 and CDR2 (germline): DFQATT, SNEGSKA (reference sequence). CDR3 loop: CSASDRANEKLFF. The CDR3 nucleotides are TGCAGTGCTAGTGACAGGGCTAATGAAAAACTGTTTTTT.

V and J are TRBV3-1 (or the pseudogene TRBV3-2) and TRBJ2-7; 8 bases are a match to TRBD2. The J segment lost 3 bases and the V segment lost 0 bases, leaving 7 bases of the junction unmatched. Germline lookup yields CDR1 LGHDT and CDR2 YNNKEL (reference sequence). The CDR3 sequence is 16 residues long. The CDR3 sequence is CASSQDSGGALYEQYF. CDR3 bases: TGTGCCAGCAGCCAAGATTCGGGGGGGGCCCTCTACGAGCAGTACTTC.

V and J are TRBV29-1 and TRBJ1-2; 8 nucleotides align to TRBD1. The CDR3 totals 14 residues. V was clipped by 1 base and J by 3 bases; unmatched bases: 4. Per germline, CDR1 SQVTM and CDR2 ANQGSEA. The CDR3 loop reads CSVEGQGKDYGYTF. In nucleotides, the CDR3 is TGCAGCGTTGAAGGACAGGGGAAAGACTATGGCTACACCTTC.

This sequence joins TRBV6-2 or TRBV6-3 and TRBJ1-1, with 7 nucleotides matching TRBD1. This CDR3 comprises 19 residues. V was clipped by 5 bases and J by 5 bases; unmatched bases: 23. The germline V gene has CDR1 MNHEY and CDR2 SVGEGT. The DNA of the CDR3 is TGTGCCAGCAGTCCAAGCGCTTACAGGGGATCAGTAGTAGGGACTGAAGCTTTCTTT. Residues: CASSPSAYRGSVVGTEAFF.

A word on this clone: In the same sample, other DNA sequences code for this CDR3. J is TRBJ1-1 and V is TRBV19, with a weak D call TRBD1 (6 bases). V gave up 3 bases and J gave up 4 bases, with 12 bases separating them. This CDR3 is 14 amino acids long. Germline V lookup: CDR1 LNHDA, CDR2 SQIVND (reference sequence). CDR3 DNA: TGTGCCAGTAGTATTTGGGGGCAGGGCACTGAAGCTTTCTTT. This gives the protein CASSIWGQGTEAFF. The full variable domain, rest sourced from reference TRBV19 and TRBJ1-1, is DGGITQSPKYLFRKEGQNVTLSCEQNLNHDAMYWYRQDPGQGLRLIYYSQIVNDFQKGDIAEGYSVSREKKESFPLTVTSAQKNPTAFYLCASSIWGQGTEAFFGQGTRLTVV.

This clone was detected many times. V and J are TRBV9 and TRBJ1-6, with D unresolved. V was pared by 2 bases and J by 0 bases, with 12 bases between. The CDR3 has 17 residues. The germline gives CDR1 SGDLS, CDR2 YYNGEE. This chain's CDR3 is CASSVMSSSSYNSPLHF. In nucleotides, the CDR3 is TGTGCCAGCAGCGTTATGTCGTCGAGCTCCTATAATTCACCCCTCCACTTT.

In its sample, this clone was seen a few times. This rearrangement joins TRBV5-1 to TRBJ1-5; 7 nucleotides align to TRBD1. The CDR3 consists of 15 residues. Germline V lookup: CDR1 SGHRS, CDR2 YFSETQ. The V gene end was trimmed by 0 bases and the J gene end by 4 bases; junction bases not matched to a gene: 4. The CDR3 DNA follows: TGCGCCAGCAGCTTGGACAGGGGTGCAAATCAGCCCCAGCATTTT. This gives the protein CASSLDRGANQPQHF.

The chain is built from TRBV7-9 and TRBJ2-2, with TRBD2 matching 9 bases. V trimming: 5 bases; J trimming: 3 bases; junction bases outside the gene matches: 7. Germline-derived CDR1 and CDR2 are SEHNR and FQNEAQ (reference sequence). The length of the CDR3 is 16 residues. CDR3 residues: CASSPLAGDYTGELFF. DNA of the CDR3: TGTGCCAGCAGCCCGTTAGCGGGGGATTACACCGGGGAGCTGTTTTTT. Variable domain in full (rest from reference TRBV7-9 and TRBJ2-2): DTGVSQNPRHKITKRGQNVTFRCDPISEHNRLYWYRQTLGQGPEFLTYFQNEAQLEKSRLLSDRFSAERPKGSFSTLEIQRTEQGDSAMYLCASSPLAGDYTGELFFGEGSRLTVL.

The rearrangement links TRBV5-1 to TRBJ1-5; 8 nucleotides agree with TRBD1. Germline values: CDR1 SGHRS, CDR2 YFSETQ. The CDR3 totals 14 residues. V lost 4 bases and J lost 6; bases outside the gene matches: 6. CDR3 region: CASSLTGDSQPQHF. In DNA form, the CDR3 reads TGCGCCAGCAGCCTGACAGGGGACAGTCAGCCCCAGCATTTT.